A selection of T cell receptor beta chains follows, all from one sample in a study of T cell responses to AZD1222 COVID-19 vaccine. Assay used: immunoSEQ multiplex PCR; TCRdb lists only in-frame clones, some missing. Among tens of thousands of clones listed, approximately 90% were seen once. Sequencing used peripheral blood, obtained 28 days after the second AZD1222 dose. All receptors derive from an adult who received the AZD1222 COVID-19 vaccine. CDR3s include the opening cysteine and the closing phenylalanine or tryptophan. A D gene is named only where the DNA matches it firmly. Expanded clones are given a class, and other clones once, few, many or no size at all.

size,D,V,J,DNA,CDR3
-,-,TRBV28,TRBJ2-1,TGTGCCAGCGGTGGGCGGGCTTTCTACAATGAGCAGTTCTTC,CASGGRAFYNEQFF
-,TRBD1,TRBV6-5,TRBJ1-2,TGTGCCAGCAGGGTAGGGACAGGGGGCGGCTATGGCTACACCTTC,CASRVGTGGGYGYTF
-,TRBD1,TRBV27,TRBJ1-4,TGTGCCAGCAGTTTTGTCGGGACAGCGAATGAAAAACTGTTTTTT,CASSFVGTANEKLFF
few,-,TRBV7-2,TRBJ1-1,TGTGCCAGCAGCTTAGTGGGGGCCTACACTGAAGCTTTCTTT,CASSLVGAYTEAFF
-,-,TRBV6-2/TRBV6-3,TRBJ2-1,TGTGCCAGCAGTTTCGGACCCAACAATGAGCAGTTCTTC,CASSFGPNNEQFF
few,-,TRBV6-2/TRBV6-3,TRBJ1-1,TGTGCCAGCAGTCCCCAGTGGTCCTCTGAAGCTTTCTTT,CASSPQWSSEAFF
-,-,TRBV18,TRBJ1-2,TGTGCCAGCTCACCTCCCCCTTCGTCCTACACCTTC,CASSPPPSSYTF
-,TRBD1,TRBV28,TRBJ1-4,TGTGCCAGCAGTTTATTCGGACAGGGGGGTGAAAAACTGTTTTTT,CASSLFGQGGEKLFF
-,TRBD2,TRBV7-2,TRBJ2-5,TGTGCCAGCAGCTTAGCGGGACTAGCGGGGGGTTTAGAGACCCAGTACTTC,CASSLAGLAGGLETQYF
-,TRBD1,TRBV10-1,TRBJ1-5,TGCGCCAGCAGTGATAAGGGACAGGGCGATTTTTATAGCAATCAGCCCCAGCATTTT,CASSDKGQGDFYSNQPQHF
-,TRBD1,TRBV2,TRBJ2-5,TGTGCCAGCAGCAGGGGGCAAGAGACCCAGTACTTC,CASSRGQETQYF
-,-,TRBV3-1/TRBV3-2,TRBJ2-2,TGTGCCAGCAACCGACGGGGGACCGGGGAGCTGTTTTTT,CASNRRGTGELFF
-,-,TRBV5-1,TRBJ1-4,TGCGCCAGCAGCTTGACAGCAACTAATGAAAAACTGTTTTTT,CASSLTATNEKLFF
-,-,TRBV5-4,TRBJ1-1,TGTGCCAGCAGCTCGGGACAGAACACTGAAGCTTTCTTT,CASSSGQNTEAFF
-,TRBD1,TRBV29-1,TRBJ1-2,TGCAGCGCCCGGACAGGGAGTAACTATGGCTACACCTTC,CSARTGSNYGYTF
-,-,TRBV27,TRBJ1-5,TGTGCCAGCAGTTCTTATGACCAGCCCCAGCATTTT,CASSSYDQPQHF
-,-,TRBV7-2,TRBJ1-5,TGTGCCAGCAGCTTAGTGGGAGAGGGCAATCAGCCCCAGCATTTT,CASSLVGEGNQPQHF
-,-,TRBV7-2,TRBJ2-7,TGTGCCAGCAGCCCTCTAGCACCCTACGAGCAGTACTTC,CASSPLAPYEQYF
once,TRBD1,TRBV30,TRBJ1-5,TGTGCCTGGAACCAGGGACAGGCCCCGTCCAATCAGCCCCAGCATTTT,CAWNQGQAPSNQPQHF
-,-,TRBV19,TRBJ1-1,TGTGCCAGTAGTCTCCCCGGGCCCGGCGGGACTGAAGCTTTCTTT,CASSLPGPGGTEAFF
-,-,TRBV5-6,TRBJ1-6,TGTGCCAGCAGCTTGGACCATAATTCACCCCTCCACTTT,CASSLDHNSPLHF
once,TRBD1,TRBV5-6,TRBJ2-7,TGTGCCAGCAGACCAGACAGGGAAATCTCCTACGAGCAGTACTTC,CASRPDREISYEQYF
-,TRBD1,TRBV4-3,TRBJ2-3,TGCGCCAGCAGCCCGCAACACGGGACAGTCACAGATACGCAGTATTTT,CASSPQHGTVTDTQYF
-,TRBD1,TRBV5-1,TRBJ1-2,TGCGCCAGCAGCTTGGACCCGGGACAGGGGAATGGCTACACCTTC,CASSLDPGQGNGYTF
-,-,TRBV19,TRBJ1-1,TGTGCCAGTAGAGATCCGAACACTGAAGCTTTCTTT,CASRDPNTEAFF
-,-,TRBV6-2/TRBV6-3,TRBJ1-2,TGTGCCAGCAGTTACCCGGGAAGGGGGTATGGCTACACCTTC,CASSYPGRGYGYTF
few,TRBD1,TRBV29-1,TRBJ1-1,TGCAGCGTTGTGGGGACAGGGATGGAGGCTGAAGCTTTCTTT,CSVVGTGMEAEAFF
-,-,TRBV7-3,TRBJ1-3,TGTGCCAGCAGCTTAAATTGGGATTCGGACACCATATATTTT,CASSLNWDSDTIYF
-,TRBD1,TRBV9,TRBJ1-2,TGTGCCAGCAGCGCAGTTGGCAGGGGGGGCTACACCTTC,CASSAVGRGGYTF
-,-,TRBV9,TRBJ2-5,TGTGCCAGCAGCGTAGCTTCAGGGAGGGAGACCCAGTACTTC,CASSVASGRETQYF
-,-,TRBV24-1,TRBJ2-7,TGTGCCACCAGTGATGAGGCAGCCTACGAGCAGTACTTC,CATSDEAAYEQYF
-,-,TRBV29-1,TRBJ1-5,TGCAGCGTTGGGGCCGACGAGAATCAGCCCCAGCATTTT,CSVGADENQPQHF
once,TRBD1,TRBV3-1/TRBV3-2,TRBJ1-1,TGTGCCAGCAGCTTACGGACAGGGAACACTGAAGCTTTCTTT,CASSLRTGNTEAFF
-,-,TRBV5-1,TRBJ2-1,TGCGCCAGCAGCTCTAGCCGCCGGGTTGCCAATGAGCAGTTCTTC,CASSSSRRVANEQFF
-,-,TRBV6-5,TRBJ2-7,TGTGCCAGCGGCCTTGGGGACTACGAGCAGTACTTC,CASGLGDYEQYF
-,-,TRBV11-1,TRBJ2-7,TGTGCCAGCAGCTTAAATCCCTCCAACGAGCAGTACTTC,CASSLNPSNEQYF
-,-,TRBV19,TRBJ1-2,TGTGCCAGTAGCCCAGGCATCCGGGACGCCAGCCTGAACTATGGCTACACCTTC,CASSPGIRDASLNYGYTF
-,-,TRBV30,TRBJ1-5,TGTGCCTGGAGTGCAAGGGGCTTGGGCAATCAGCCCCAGCATTTT,CAWSARGLGNQPQHF
-,-,TRBV6-5,TRBJ2-7,TGTGCCAGCAGTACTGAGGGCAGGGTCAGGTACGAGCAGTACTTC,CASSTEGRVRYEQYF
-,-,TRBV6-1,TRBJ2-7,TGTGCCAGCAGTGAAGCGCCTACCCCCAGGAGGGACGAGCAGTACTTC,CASSEAPTPRRDEQYF
-,TRBD1,TRBV7-3,TRBJ1-2,TGTGCCAGCAGCTTAAGTAGGACAGGGGATGGCTACACCTTC,CASSLSRTGDGYTF
-,-,TRBV5-5,TRBJ2-7,TGTGCCAGCAGGAATTATTTTACAGGAGAGTACGAGCAGTACTTC,CASRNYFTGEYEQYF
-,TRBD1,TRBV13,TRBJ2-1,TGTGCCAGCAGCTTAGGAGGGACAGGGGTCAATGAGCAGTTCTTC,CASSLGGTGVNEQFF
few,-,TRBV9,TRBJ1-4,TGTGCCAGCAGCGTAGAGGGGGCTAATGAAAAACTGTTTTTT,CASSVEGANEKLFF
once,-,TRBV29-1,TRBJ2-7,TGCAGCTGTTCGACAAACTACGAGCAGTACTTC,CSCSTNYEQYF
-,TRBD1,TRBV7-2,TRBJ1-1,TGTGCCAGCAGCTTAGACAGGGGGATCGTAAAAGCTTTCTTT,CASSLDRGIVKAFF
-,-,TRBV12-3/TRBV12-4,TRBJ1-6,TGTGCCAGCAGTATTCATAATTCACCCCTCCACTTT,CASSIHNSPLHF
-,TRBD1,TRBV5-1,TRBJ2-2,TGCGCCAGCAGCTTGGGGTGGACAGGTTTCACCGGGGAGCTGTTTTTT,CASSLGWTGFTGELFF
-,-,TRBV10-3,TRBJ2-5,TGTGCCATCTCCGCCCGGACAGAGGAGACCCAGTACTTC,CAISARTEETQYF
once,-,TRBV3-1/TRBV3-2,TRBJ2-6,TGTGCCAGCAGCCCAGGACCCTCTGGGGCCAACGTCCTGACTTTC,CASSPGPSGANVLTF
-,-,TRBV3-1/TRBV3-2,TRBJ1-3,TGTGCCAGCAGCCAGAGGACCGTCGCTGGAAACACCATATATTTT,CASSQRTVAGNTIYF
once,TRBD2,TRBV5-5,TRBJ2-2,TGTGCCAGCAGCTACGGGCCAGGGAGGGCGAACACCGGGGAGCTGTTTTTT,CASSYGPGRANTGELFF